This entry lists 2 T cell receptor beta chains sequenced from one sample in a study of control samples from healthy donors and cancer patients. The data were produced by immunoSEQ multiplex PCR, yet TCRdb's version contains in-frame clones alone and is incomplete. The sample lists about 15,000 clones, around 90% occurring once. What was sequenced was PBMCs. Receptor source: a man between 60 and 75 years old with head and neck cancer.

The table lists this clone with a count of one. The genes are TRBV4-1 and TRBJ2-1, with TRBD1 identical over 8 bases. Germline CDR1 MGHRA, CDR2 YSYEKL. V was pared by 1 base and J by 10 bases, with 9 bases of the junction left unmatched. The CDR3 extends over 15 amino acids. The CDR3 loop reads CASSQAGGQVGEQFF. CDR3 coding DNA: TGCGCCAGCAGCCAAGCAGGGGGACAGGTCGGGGAGCAGTTCTTC.

This clone was recorded once. The chain is built from TRBV7-9 and TRBJ1-4; 8 bases are a match to TRBD1. CDR1 and CDR2 (germline): SEHNR, FQNEAQ (reference sequence). The CDR3 totals 16 residues. Trimming at V came to 1 base and at J to 2 bases, leaving 3 bases not matched to a gene. The DNA of the CDR3 is TGTGCCAGCAGCTTAGGGGGACAGGCGACTAATGAAAAACTGTTTTTT. It yields the protein CASSLGGQATNEKLFF.